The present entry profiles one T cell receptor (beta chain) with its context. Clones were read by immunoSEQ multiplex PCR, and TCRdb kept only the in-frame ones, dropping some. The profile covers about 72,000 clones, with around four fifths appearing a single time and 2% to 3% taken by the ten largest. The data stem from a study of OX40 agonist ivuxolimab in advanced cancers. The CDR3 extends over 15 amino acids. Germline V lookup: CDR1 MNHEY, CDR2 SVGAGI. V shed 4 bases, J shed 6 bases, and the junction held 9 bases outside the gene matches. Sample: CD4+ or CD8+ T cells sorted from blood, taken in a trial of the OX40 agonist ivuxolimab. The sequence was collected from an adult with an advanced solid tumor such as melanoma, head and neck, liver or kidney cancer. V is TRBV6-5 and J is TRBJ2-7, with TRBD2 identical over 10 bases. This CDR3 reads CASSFLAGGRPEQYF. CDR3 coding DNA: TGTGCCAGCAGTTTCTTAGCGGGAGGCCGTCCCGAGCAGTACTTC.